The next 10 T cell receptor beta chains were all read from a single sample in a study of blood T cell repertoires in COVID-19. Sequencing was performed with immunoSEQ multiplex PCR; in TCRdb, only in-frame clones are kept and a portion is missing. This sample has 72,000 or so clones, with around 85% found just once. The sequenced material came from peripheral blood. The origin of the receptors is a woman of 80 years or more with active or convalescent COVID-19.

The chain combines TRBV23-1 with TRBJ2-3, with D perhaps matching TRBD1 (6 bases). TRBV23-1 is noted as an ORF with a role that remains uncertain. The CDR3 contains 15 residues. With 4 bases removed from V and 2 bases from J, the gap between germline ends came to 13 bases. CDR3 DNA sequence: TGCGCCAGCAGTCCCAAGGGACACCTCACAGATACGCAGTATTTT. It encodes CASSPKGHLTDTQYF.

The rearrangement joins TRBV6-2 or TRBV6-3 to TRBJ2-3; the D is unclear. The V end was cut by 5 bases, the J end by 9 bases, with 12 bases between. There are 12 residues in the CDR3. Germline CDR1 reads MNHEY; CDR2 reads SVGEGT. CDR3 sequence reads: CASSTPPGTQYF. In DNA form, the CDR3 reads TGTGCCAGCAGTACACCCCCCGGGACGCAGTATTTT.

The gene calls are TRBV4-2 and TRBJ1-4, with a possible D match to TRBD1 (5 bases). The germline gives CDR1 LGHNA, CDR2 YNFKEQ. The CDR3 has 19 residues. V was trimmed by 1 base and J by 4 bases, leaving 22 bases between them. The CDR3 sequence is CASSQVVQRGGTGNEKLFF. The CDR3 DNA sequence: TGTGCCAGCAGCCAAGTCGTTCAGAGGGGAGGCACAGGTAATGAAAAACTGTTTTTT.

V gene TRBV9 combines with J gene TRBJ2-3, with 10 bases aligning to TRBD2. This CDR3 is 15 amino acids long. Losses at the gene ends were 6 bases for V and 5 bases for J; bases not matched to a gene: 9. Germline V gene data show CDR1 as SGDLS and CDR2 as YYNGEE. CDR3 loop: CASTLSGGVVDTQYF. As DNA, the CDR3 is TGTGCCAGCACCCTGAGCGGGGGGGTGGTAGATACGCAGTATTTT.

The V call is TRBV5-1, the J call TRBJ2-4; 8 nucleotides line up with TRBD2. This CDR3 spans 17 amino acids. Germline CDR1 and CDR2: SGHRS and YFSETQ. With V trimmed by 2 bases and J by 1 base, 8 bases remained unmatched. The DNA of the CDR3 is TGCGCCAGCAGCTTAGGCGGGGGGCCTTTGGCCAAAAACATTCAGTACTTC. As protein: CASSLGGGPLAKNIQYF.

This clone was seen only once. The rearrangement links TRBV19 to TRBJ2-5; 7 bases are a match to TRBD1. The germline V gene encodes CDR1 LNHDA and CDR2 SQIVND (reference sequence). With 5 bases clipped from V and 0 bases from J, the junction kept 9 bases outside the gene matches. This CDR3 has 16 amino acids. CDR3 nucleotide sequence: TGTGCCAGTAGTGGCCCCGGGACAGAGTACCAAGAGACCCAGTACTTC. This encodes CASSGPGTEYQETQYF.

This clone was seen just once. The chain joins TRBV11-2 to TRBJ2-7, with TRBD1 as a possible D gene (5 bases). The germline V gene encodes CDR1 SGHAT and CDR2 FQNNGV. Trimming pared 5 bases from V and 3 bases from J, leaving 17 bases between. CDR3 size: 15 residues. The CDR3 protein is CASSVNPGYYYEQYF. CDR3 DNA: TGTGCCAGCAGCGTAAACCCAGGGTACTACTACGAGCAGTACTTC.

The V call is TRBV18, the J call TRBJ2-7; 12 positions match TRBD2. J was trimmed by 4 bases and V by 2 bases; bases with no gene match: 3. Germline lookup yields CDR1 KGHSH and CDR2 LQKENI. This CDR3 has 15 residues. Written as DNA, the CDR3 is TGTGCCAGCTCACCAGGACTAGCGGGGTTATACGAGCAGTACTTC. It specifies CASSPGLAGLYEQYF.

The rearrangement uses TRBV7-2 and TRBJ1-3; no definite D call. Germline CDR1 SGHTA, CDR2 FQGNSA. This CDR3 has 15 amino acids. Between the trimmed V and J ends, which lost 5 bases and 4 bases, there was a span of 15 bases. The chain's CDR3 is CASSLLITSGNTIYF. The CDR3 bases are TGTGCCAGCAGCCTACTTATTACGTCCGGAAACACCATATATTTT.

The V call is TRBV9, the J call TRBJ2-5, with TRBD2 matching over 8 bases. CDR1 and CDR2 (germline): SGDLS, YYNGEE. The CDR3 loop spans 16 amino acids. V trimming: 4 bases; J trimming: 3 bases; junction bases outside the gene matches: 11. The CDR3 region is CASSLWRAGGEETQYF. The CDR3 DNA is TGTGCCAGCAGCCTATGGAGGGCGGGGGGAGAAGAGACCCAGTACTTC.